The sequence of this T cell receptor beta chain was determined in a study of post-analysis software for immune sequencing data (dated by TCRdb to between 2014 and 2016). Regarding the research as a whole: The recorded disease courses included relapsing-remitting, secondary progressive and progressive-relapsing multiple sclerosis, and some patients had no subtype annotation. A subset of samples was prepared in parallel using single-end sample barcoding, then pooled and co-amplified after Illumina adapter ligation. The patient repertoires were set against ten to eleven previously published healthy control repertoires from donors whose ages ranged from roughly 6 to 27 years. Beyond this particular receptor, the publication reports: When samples were clustered directly using the F measure, samples prepared in the same batch co-clustered strongly, which prompted a batch-effect correction. The control group was slightly older than the multiple sclerosis patient group. Multiple sclerosis patients had significantly lower normalized Chao1 diversity than controls, a result that suggests substantial peripheral T-cell clonal expansion. Significantly higher frequencies in patients than in controls were found for roughly five TRBV segments, including TRBV5-6, TRBV5-1 and TRBV20-1.

TCR beta repertoires were profiled from peripheral blood of roughly 13 young patients with multiple sclerosis to demonstrate the VDJtools post-analysis software. Multiple sclerosis patients were children and adolescents aged roughly 6 to 15 years. Library preparation employed PCR. Instrument on record: Illumina HiSeq 2500. Unique molecular identifiers were incorporated into TCR beta cDNA libraries to reduce PCR and sequencing biases. Roughly 500,000 cDNA molecules were obtained per 1 to 10 million input T cells, so each molecule approximated one T cell. The patient libraries were prepared and sequenced with the same protocol used for the earlier healthy control dataset. Within a given batch, samples were prepared together, multiplexed and sequenced on the same HiSeq lane. In the source study's methods: MIGEC was used to process the raw barcoded reads, and molecular identifier groups with only a single read were discarded before consensus assembly and CDR3 extraction. VDJtools was used for post-analysis of the clonotype tables, and diversity was normalized by down-sampling every dataset to the size of the smallest sample. In repertoire overlap clustering, CDR3 amino acid sequences, but not nucleotide sequences, were matched to correct batch-related cross-sample contamination. TCRdb reanalyzed the raw reads on its own, using fastp at Q25 for trimming and MiXCR for clone calling, and kept in-frame beta chains. Entries are consolidated by CDR3 protein sequence, retaining the most common genes and DNA. The V and J calls and clone size are TCRdb's, not the authors'. The sample yields 450,000 to 650,000 distinct CDR3 sequences; roughly two fifths were counted once. More than 1.5% of the sample rests with the top ten.

Note on this clonotype: No antigen is known for it. Base qualities are not provided; no much larger clone lies one nucleotide away.

The germline V gene gives CDR1 as SGHAT and CDR2 as FQNNGV. V ends up 2 bases short and J 5 bases short, with an unmatched junction base count of 8. The CDR3 sequence holds 16 residues, the cysteine and phenylalanine included. Of the read, only the CDR3 DNA is kept; its 48 bases are in frame from base 1. Material: blood. This receptor chain uses TRBV11-2 and TRBJ2-5, with TRBD2 matching 10 junction bases. This clonotype originated in a girl aged 10-17 years with multiple sclerosis. The sequenced DNA is TGTGCCAGCAGCTTACTAGCGGGGGTCCAAAGGGAGACCCAGTACTTC. Protein translation: CASSLLAGVQRETQYF.